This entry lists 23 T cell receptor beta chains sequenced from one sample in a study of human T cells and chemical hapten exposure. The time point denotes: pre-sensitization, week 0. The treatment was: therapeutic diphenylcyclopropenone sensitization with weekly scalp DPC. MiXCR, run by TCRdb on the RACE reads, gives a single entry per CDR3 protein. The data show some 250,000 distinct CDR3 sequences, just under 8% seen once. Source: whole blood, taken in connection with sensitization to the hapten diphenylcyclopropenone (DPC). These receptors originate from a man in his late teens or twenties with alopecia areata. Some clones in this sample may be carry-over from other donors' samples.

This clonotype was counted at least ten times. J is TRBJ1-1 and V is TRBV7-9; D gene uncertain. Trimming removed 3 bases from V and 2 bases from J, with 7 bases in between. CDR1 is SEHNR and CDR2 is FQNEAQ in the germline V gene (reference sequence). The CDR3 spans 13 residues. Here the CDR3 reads CASSLKANTEAFF. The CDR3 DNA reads TGTGCCAGCAGCTTGAAGGCAAACACTGAAGCTTTCTTT.

DNA for the CDR3: TGTGCCAGCATGGGATTCGGACAGAACAATGAGCAGTTCTTC. Translating it yields CASMGFGQNNEQFF. This chain connects TRBV6-1 to TRBJ2-1; D is possibly TRBD1 (6 bases). V was clipped by 7 bases and J by 5 bases, with 15 bases between them. CDR1 and CDR2 (germline): MNHNS, SASEGT. The CDR3 sequence is 14 residues long.

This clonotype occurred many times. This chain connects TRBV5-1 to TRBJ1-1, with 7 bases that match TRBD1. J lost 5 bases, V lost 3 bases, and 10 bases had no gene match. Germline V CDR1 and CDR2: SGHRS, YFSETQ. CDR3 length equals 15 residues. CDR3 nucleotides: TGCGCCAGCAGCTCGACGGGCAGGGGGAGAACTGAAGCTTTCTTT. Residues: CASSSTGRGRTEAFF.

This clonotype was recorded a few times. CDR3 loop: CASSQETWGTQYF. CDR3 coding DNA: TGCGCCAGCAGCCAAGAAACGTGGGGGACCCAGTACTTC. The rearrangement uses TRBV4-3 and TRBJ2-5; D not resolved. V was clipped by 0 bases and J by 7 bases, with 9 bases between them. The length of the CDR3 is 13 residues. Per germline, CDR1 LGHNA and CDR2 YSLEER.

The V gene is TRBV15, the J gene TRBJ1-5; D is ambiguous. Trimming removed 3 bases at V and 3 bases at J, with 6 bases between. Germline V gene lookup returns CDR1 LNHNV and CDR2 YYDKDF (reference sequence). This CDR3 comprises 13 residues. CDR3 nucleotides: TGTGCCACCAGCAGCTATAACAATCAGCCCCAGCATTTT. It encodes CATSSYNNQPQHF.

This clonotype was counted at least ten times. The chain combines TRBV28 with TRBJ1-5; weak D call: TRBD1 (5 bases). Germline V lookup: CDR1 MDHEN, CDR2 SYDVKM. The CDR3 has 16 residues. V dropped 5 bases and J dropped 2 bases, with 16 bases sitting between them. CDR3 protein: CASSMGTPGGNQPQHF. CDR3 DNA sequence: TGTGCCAGCAGTATGGGGACTCCGGGGGGCAATCAGCCCCAGCATTTT.

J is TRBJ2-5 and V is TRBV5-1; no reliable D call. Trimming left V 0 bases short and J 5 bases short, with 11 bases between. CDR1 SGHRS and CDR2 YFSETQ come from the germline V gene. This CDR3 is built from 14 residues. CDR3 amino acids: CASSLDSTQETQYF. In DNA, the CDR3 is TGCGCCAGCAGCTTGGACTCAACCCAGGAGACCCAGTACTTC.

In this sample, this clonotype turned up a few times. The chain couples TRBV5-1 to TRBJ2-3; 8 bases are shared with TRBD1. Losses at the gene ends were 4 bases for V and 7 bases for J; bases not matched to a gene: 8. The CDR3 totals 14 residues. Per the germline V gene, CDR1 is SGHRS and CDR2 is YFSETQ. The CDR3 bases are TGCGCCAGCAGCCCAGGACAGGGCGGCAATACGCAGTATTTT. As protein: CASSPGQGGNTQYF.

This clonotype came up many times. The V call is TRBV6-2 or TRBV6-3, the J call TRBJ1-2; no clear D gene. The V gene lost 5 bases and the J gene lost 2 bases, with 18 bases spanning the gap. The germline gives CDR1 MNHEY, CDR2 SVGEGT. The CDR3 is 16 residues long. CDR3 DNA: TGTGCCAGCAGTCCGGTGGTGGCGAGAACGAACTATGGCTACACCTTC. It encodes CASSPVVARTNYGYTF.

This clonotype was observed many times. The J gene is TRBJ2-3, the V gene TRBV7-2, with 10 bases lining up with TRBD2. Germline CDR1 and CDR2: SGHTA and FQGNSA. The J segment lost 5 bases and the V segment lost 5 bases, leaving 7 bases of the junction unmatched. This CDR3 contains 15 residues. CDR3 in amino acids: CASSRTSGAKDTQYF. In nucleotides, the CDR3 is TGTGCCAGCAGCCGGACTAGCGGCGCCAAAGATACGCAGTATTTT.

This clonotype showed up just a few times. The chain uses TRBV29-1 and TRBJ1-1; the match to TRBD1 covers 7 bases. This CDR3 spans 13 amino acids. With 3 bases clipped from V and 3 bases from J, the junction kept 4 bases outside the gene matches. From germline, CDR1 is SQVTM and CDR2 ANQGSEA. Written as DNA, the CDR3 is TGCAGCGTTGAGGGGGGACAGTACACTGAAGCTTTCTTT. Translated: CSVEGGQYTEAFF.

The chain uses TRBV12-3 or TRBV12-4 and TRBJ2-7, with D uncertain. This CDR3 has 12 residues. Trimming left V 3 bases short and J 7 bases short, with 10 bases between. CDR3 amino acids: CASSFSTSEQYF. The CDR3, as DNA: TGTGCCAGCAGTTTCTCTACAAGTGAGCAGTACTTC.

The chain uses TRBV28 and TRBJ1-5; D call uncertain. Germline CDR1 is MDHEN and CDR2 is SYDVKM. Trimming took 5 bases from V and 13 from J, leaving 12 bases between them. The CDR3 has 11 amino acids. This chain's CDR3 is CASSHSVSQHF. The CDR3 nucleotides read TGTGCCAGCAGTCACAGTGTAAGTCAGCATTTT.

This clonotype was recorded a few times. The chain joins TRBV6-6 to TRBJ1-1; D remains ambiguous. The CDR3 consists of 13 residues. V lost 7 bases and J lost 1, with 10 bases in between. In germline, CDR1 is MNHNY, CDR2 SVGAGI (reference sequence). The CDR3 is CASTSVKNTEAFF. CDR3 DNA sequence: TGTGCCAGCACATCGGTCAAGAACACTGAAGCTTTCTTT.

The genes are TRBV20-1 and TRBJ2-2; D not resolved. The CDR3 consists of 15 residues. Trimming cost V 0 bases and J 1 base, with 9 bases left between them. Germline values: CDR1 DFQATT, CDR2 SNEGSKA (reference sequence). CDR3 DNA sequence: TGCAGTGCTAGAGATAGCAGGCTGAACACCGGGGAGCTGTTTTTT. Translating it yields CSARDSRLNTGELFF.

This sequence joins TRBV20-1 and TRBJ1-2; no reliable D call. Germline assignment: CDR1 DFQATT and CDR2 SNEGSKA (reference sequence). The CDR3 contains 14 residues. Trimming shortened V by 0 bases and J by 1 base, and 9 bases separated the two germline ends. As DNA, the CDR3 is TGCAGTGCTAGAGATGTAATGTATAACTATGGCTACACCTTC. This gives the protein CSARDVMYNYGYTF.

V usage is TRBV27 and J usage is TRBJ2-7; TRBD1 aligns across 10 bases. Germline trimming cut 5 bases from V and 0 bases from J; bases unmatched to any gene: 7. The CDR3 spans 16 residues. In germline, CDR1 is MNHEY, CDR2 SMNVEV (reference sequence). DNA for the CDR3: TGTGCCAGCAGTCGATCGACAGGGGGCGGCTCCTACGAGCAGTACGTC. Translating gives CASSRSTGGGSYEQYV.

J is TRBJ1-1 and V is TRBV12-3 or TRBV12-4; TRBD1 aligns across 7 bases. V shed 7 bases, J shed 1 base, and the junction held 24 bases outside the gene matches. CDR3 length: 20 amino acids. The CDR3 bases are TGTGCCAGCATCTCCCCACGACAGGGCAGAACATGGTCGACGAACACTGAAGCTTTCTTT. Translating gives CASISPRQGRTWSTNTEAFF.

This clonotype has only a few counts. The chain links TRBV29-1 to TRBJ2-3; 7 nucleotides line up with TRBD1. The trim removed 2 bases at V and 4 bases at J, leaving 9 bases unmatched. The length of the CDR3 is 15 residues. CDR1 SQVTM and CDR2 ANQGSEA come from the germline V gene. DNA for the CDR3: TGCAGCGTTGAAAGACAGGGAATTGGTGCAGATACGCAGTATTTT. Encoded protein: CSVERQGIGADTQYF.

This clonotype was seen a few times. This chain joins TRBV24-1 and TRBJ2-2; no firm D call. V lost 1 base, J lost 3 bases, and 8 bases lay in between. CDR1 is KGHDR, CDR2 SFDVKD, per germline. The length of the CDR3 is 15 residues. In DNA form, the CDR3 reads TGTGCCACCAGTGATTTTACCAGTTACACCGGGGAGCTGTTTTTT. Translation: CATSDFTSYTGELFF.

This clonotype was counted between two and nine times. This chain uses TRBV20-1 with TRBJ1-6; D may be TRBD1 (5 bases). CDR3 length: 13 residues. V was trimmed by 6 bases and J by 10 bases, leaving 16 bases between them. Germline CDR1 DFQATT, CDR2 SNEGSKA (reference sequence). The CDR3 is CSAGLGDESPLHF. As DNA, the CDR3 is TGCAGTGCGGGACTGGGGGACGAGTCACCCCTCCACTTT.

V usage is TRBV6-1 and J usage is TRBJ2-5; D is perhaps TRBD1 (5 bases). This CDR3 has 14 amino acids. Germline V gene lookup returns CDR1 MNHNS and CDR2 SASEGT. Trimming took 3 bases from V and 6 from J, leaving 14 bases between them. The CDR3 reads CASSDPTVSKTQYF. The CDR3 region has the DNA TGTGCCAGCAGTGACCCGACAGTGTCAAAGACCCAGTACTTC.

The CDR3 region has the DNA TGCGCCAGCAGCCGAGGGACTAGCGGGGGACGTGATGAGCAGTTCTTC. Translation: CASSRGTSGGRDEQFF. V and J are TRBV4-3 and TRBJ2-1, with 14 bases matching TRBD2. V was pared by 4 bases and J by 8 bases, with 7 bases of the junction left unmatched. The germline V gene encodes CDR1 LGHNA and CDR2 YSLEER. This CDR3 is 16 amino acids long.